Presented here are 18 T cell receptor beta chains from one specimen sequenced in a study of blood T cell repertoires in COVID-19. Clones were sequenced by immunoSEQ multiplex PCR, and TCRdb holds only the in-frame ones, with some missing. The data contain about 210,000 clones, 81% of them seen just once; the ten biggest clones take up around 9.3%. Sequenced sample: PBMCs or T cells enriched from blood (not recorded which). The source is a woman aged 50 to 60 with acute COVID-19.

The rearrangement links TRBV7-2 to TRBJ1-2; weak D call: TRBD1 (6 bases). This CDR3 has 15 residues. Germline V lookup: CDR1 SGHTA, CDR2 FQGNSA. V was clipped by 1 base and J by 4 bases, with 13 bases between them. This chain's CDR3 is CASSLGRTAVYGYTF. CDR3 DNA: TGTGCCAGCAGCTTAGGAAGGACAGCGGTCTATGGCTACACCTTC. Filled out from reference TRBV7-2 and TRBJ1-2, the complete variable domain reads GAGVSQSPSNKVTEKGKDVELRCDPISGHTALYWYRQSLGQGLEFLIYFQGNSAPDKSGLPSDRFSAERTGGSVSTLTIQRTQQEDSAVYLCASSLGRTAVYGYTFGSGTRLTVV.

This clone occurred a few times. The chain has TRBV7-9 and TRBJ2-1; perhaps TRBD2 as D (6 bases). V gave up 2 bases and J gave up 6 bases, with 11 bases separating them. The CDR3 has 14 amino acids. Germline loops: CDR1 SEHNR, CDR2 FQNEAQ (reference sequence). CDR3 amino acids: CASSLLAEFNEQFF. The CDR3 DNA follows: TGTGCCAGCAGCTTATTAGCGGAGTTCAATGAGCAGTTCTTC. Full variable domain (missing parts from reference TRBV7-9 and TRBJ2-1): DTGVSQNPRHKITKRGQNVTFRCDPISEHNRLYWYRQTLGQGPEFLTYFQNEAQLEKSRLLSDRFSAERPKGSFSTLEIQRTEQGDSAMYLCASSLLAEFNEQFFGPGTRLTVL.

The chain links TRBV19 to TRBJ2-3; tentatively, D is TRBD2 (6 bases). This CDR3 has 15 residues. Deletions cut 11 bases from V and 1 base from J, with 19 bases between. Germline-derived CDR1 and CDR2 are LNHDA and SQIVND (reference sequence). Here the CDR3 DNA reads TGTGCCGCGTCCCCGGGACTCCTTCGCACAGATACGCAGTATTTT. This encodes CAASPGLLRTDTQYF.

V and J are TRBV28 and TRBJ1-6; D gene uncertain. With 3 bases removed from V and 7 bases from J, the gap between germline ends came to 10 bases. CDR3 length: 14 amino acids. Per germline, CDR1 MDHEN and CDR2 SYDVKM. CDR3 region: CASSFGLENSPLHF. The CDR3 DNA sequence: TGTGCCAGCAGTTTCGGGTTGGAAAATTCACCCCTCCACTTT.

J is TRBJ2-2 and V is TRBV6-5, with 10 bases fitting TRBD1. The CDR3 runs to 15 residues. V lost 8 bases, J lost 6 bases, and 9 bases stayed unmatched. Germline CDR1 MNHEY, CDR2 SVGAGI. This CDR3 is CASGMTGGVAGELFF. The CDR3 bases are TGTGCCAGCGGCATGACAGGGGGCGTCGCCGGGGAGCTGTTTTTT.

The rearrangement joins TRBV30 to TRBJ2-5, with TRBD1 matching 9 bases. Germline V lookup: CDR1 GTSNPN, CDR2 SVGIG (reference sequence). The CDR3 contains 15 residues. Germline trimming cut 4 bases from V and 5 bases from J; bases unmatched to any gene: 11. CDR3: CAWTHRDRVAETQYF. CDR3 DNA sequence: TGTGCCTGGACTCACCGGGACAGGGTGGCGGAGACCCAGTACTTC.

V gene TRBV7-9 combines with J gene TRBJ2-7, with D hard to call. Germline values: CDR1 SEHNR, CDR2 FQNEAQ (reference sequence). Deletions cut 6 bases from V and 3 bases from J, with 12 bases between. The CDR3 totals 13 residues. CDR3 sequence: CASRPDWNYEQYF. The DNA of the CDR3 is TGTGCCAGCAGGCCCGACTGGAACTACGAGCAGTACTTC.

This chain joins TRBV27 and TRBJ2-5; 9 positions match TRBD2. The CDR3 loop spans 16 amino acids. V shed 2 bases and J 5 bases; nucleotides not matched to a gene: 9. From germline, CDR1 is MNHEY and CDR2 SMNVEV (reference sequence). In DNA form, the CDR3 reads TGTGCCAGCAGTTTAGTGGCTAGCGGGACCAGGGAGACCCAGTACTTC. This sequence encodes CASSLVASGTRETQYF.

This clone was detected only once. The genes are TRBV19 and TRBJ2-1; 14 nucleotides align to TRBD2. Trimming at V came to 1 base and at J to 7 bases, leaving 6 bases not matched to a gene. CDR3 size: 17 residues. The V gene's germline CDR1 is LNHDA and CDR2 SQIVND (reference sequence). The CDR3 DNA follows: TGTGCCAGTAGTATAGGTCCGGGACTAGCGGGAGCAAATGAGCAGTTCTTC. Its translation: CASSIGPGLAGANEQFF. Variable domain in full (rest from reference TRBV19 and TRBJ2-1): DGGITQSPKYLFRKEGQNVTLSCEQNLNHDAMYWYRQDPGQGLRLIYYSQIVNDFQKGDIAEGYSVSREKKESFPLTVTSAQKNPTAFYLCASSIGPGLAGANEQFFGPGTRLTVL.

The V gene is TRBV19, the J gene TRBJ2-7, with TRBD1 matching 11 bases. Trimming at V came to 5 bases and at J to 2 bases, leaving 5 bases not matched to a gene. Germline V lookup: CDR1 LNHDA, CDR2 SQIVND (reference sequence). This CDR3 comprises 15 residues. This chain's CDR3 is CASSLGTGGTYEQYF. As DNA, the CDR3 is TGTGCCAGTAGTCTGGGGACAGGGGGAACCTACGAGCAGTACTTC.

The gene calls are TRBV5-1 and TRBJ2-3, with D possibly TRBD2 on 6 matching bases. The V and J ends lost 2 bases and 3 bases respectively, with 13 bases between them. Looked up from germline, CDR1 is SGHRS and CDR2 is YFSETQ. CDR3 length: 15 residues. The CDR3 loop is CASSFLRGYTDTQYF. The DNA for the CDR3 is TGCGCCAGCAGCTTTTTACGGGGGTATACAGATACGCAGTATTTT.

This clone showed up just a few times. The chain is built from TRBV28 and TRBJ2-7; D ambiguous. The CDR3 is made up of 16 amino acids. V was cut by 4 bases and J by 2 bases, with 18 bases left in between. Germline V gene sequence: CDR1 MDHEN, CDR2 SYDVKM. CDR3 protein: CASSSESAPRTYEQYF. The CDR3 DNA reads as TGTGCCAGCAGTTCCGAGTCGGCGCCTAGGACCTACGAGCAGTACTTC.

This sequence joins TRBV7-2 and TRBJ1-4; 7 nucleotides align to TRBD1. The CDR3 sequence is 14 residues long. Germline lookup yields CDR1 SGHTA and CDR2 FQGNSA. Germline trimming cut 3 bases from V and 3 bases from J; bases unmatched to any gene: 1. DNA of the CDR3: TGTGCCAGCAGCTTCGGGACAGCTAATGAAAAACTGTTTTTT. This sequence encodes CASSFGTANEKLFF.

The CDR3 region is CASSSGSTGIMNTEAFF. The CDR3 DNA follows: TGCGCCAGCAGCTCGGGATCGACAGGGATCATGAACACTGAAGCTTTCTTT. The rearrangement links TRBV5-1 to TRBJ1-1, with 7 positions matching TRBD1. This CDR3 has 17 amino acids. Germline V gene lookup returns CDR1 SGHRS and CDR2 YFSETQ. V was clipped by 3 bases and J by 0 bases; unmatched bases: 11.

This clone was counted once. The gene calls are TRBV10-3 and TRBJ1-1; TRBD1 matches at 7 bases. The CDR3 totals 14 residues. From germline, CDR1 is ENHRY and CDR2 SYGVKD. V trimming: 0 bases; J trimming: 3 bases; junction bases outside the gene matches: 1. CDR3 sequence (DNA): TGTGCCATCAGTGAGTCCGGGACAGACACTGAAGCTTTCTTT. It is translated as CAISESGTDTEAFF.

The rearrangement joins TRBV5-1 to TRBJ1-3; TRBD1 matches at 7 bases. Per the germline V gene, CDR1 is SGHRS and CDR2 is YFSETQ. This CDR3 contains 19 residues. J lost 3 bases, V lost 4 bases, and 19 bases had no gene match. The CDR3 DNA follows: TGCGCCAGCAGCCCCGAAGGGGACAGACCTCACCCTAATGGAAACACCATATATTTT. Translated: CASSPEGDRPHPNGNTIYF.

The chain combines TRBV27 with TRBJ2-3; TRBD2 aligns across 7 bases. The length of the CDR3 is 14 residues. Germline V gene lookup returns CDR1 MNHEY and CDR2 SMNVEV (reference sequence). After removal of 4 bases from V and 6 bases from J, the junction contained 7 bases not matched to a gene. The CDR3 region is CASSWTSLTDTQYF. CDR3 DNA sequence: TGTGCCAGCAGTTGGACTAGTTTGACGGATACGCAGTATTTT.

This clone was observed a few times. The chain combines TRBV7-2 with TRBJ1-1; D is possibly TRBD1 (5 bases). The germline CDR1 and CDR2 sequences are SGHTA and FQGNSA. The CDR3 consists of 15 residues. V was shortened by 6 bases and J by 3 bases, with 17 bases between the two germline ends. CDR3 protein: CASRGSRMTDTEAFF. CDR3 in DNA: TGTGCCAGCAGAGGTAGTCGAATGACAGACACTGAAGCTTTCTTT.